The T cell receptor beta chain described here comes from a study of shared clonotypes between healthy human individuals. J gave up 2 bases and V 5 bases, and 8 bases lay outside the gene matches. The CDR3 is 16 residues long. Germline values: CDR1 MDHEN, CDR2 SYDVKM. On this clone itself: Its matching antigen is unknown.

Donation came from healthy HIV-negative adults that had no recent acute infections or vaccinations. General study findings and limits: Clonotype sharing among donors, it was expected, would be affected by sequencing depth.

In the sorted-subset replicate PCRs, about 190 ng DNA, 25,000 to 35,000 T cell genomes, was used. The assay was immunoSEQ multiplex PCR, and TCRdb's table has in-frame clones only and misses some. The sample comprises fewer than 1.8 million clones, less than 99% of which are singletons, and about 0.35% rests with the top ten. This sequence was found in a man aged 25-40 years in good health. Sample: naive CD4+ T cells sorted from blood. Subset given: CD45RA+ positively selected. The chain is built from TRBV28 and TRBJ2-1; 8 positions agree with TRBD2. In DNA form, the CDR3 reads TGTGCCAGCAGTATCCCGGGACTAGGGGCCTACAATGAGCAGTTCTTC. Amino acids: CASSIPGLGAYNEQFF.